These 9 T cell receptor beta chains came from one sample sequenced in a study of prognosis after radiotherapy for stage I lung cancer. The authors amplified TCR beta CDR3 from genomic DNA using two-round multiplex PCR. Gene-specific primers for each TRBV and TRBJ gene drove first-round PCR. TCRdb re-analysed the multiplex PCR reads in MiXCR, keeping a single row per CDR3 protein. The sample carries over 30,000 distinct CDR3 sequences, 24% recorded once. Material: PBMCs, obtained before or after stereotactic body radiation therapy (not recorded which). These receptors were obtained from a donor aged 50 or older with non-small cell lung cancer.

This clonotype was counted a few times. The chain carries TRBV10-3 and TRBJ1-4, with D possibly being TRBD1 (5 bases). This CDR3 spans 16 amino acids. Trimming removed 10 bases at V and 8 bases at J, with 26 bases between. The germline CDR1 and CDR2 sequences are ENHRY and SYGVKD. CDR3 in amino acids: CATRDSRPGFGEKLFF. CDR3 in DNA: TGTGCCACCCGAGACAGCCGTCCGGGATTCGGGGAAAAACTGTTTTTT.

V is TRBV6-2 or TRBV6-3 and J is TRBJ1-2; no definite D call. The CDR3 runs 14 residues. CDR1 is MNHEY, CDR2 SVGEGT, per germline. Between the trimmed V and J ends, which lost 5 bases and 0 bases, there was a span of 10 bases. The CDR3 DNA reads TGTGCCAGCAGTGATTGGGGAGCTAACTATGGCTACACCTTC. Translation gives CASSDWGANYGYTF.

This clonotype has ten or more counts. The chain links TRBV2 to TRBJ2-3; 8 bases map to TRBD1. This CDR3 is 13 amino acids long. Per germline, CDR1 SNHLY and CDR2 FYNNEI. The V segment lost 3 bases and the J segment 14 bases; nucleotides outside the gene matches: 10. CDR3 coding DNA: TGTGCCAGCAGTGAGATGGTCAGGGGGCGGGTGTATTTT. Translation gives CASSEMVRGRVYF.

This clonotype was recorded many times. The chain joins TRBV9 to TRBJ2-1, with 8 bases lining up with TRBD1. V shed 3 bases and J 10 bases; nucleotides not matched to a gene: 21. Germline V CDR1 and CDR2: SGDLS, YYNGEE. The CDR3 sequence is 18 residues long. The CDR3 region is CASSARAQGARARGEQFF. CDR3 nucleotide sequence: TGTGCCAGCAGCGCCCGCGCTCAGGGGGCGCGGGCGAGGGGGGAGCAGTTCTTC.

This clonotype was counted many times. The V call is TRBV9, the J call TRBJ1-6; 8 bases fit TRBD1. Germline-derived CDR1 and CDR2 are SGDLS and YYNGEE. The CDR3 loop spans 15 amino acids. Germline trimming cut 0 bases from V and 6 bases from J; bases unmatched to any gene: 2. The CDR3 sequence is CASSVGTGRNSPLHF. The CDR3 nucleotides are TGTGCCAGCAGCGTAGGGACAGGGCGTAATTCACCCCTCCACTTT. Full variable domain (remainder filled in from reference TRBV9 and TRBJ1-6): DSGVTQTPKHLITATGQRVTLRCSPRSGDLSVYWYQQSLDQGLQFLIQYYNGEERAKGNILERFSAQQFPDLHSELNLSSLELGDSALYFCASSVGTGRNSPLHFGNGTRLTVT.

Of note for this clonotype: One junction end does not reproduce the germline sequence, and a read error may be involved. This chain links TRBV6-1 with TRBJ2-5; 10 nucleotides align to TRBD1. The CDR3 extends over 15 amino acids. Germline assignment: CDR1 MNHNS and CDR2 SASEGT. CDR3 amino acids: CASGRQGAIFETQNF. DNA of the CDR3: TGTGCCAGCGGAAGACAGGGGGCGATATTCGAGACCCAGAACTTC.

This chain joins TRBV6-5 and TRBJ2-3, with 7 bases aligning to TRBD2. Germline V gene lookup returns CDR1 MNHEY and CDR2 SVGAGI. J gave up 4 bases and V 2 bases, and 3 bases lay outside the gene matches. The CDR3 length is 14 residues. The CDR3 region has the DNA TGTGCCAGCAGTTACGTTGGACTAGCAGATACGCAGTATTTT. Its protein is CASSYVGLADTQYF.

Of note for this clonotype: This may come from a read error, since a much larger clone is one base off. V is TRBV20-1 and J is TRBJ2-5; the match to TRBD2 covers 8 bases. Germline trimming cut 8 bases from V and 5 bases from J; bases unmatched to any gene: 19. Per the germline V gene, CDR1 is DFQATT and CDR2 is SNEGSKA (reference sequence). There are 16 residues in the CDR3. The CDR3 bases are TGCAGTCAGGTCCCCCATACTAGCGGAGGAGAGGAGACCCAGTACTTC. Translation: CSQVPHTSGGEETQYF.

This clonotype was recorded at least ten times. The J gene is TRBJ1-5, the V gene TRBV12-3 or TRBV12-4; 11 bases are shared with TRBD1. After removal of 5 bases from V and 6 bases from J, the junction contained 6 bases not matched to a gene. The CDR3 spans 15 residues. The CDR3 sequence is CASSLGTGGFQPQHF. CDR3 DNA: TGTGCCAGCAGTCTAGGGACAGGGGGTTTTCAGCCCCAGCATTTT.